The rows below give T cell receptor beta chains drawn from one sample of a study of T-cell memory formation after mild COVID-19. MiXCR, applied by TCRdb to the 5' RACE reads, yields one record per CDR3 protein. The sample has roughly 190,000 distinct CDR3 sequences, about a sixth seen once. The sequenced sample consisted of PBMCs or a T cell subset sorted from them (not recorded which). Every receptor here comes from an adult woman who had mild COVID-19 (a few samples of this study predate the infection). Cell type and time point are not known. Both conserved end residues are part of each CDR3. The D gene is left open where the match is weak. Rows may omit the clone size; those that give it use once, few, many or a size class.

.	TRBV5-1	.	TRBJ1-1	TGCGCCAGCAGCGCCTGGGGGGGCTCCCCCGCAGGGATGGCTTTCTTT	CASSAWGGSPAGMAFF
.	TRBV4-1	.	TRBJ1-1	TGCGCCAGCAGCCATTTTCAGGGGAACACTGAAGCTTTCTTT	CASSHFQGNTEAFF
.	TRBV7-2	.	TRBJ1-2	TGTGCCAGCAGCTCAGCCGGAACTAACTATGGCTACACCTTC	CASSSAGTNYGYTF
.	TRBV28	.	TRBJ1-1	TGTGCCAGCAGTGCAGCGAGGGGAAGGAAAACTGAAGCTTTCTTT	CASSAARGRKTEAFF
few	TRBV7-9	.	TRBJ1-1	TGTGCCAGCAGCTTAGATACCGGGACACGGAACCGTTTAAACACTGAAGCTTTCTTT	CASSLDTGTRNRLNTEAFF
.	TRBV11-2	.	TRBJ2-3	TGTGCCAGCAGCTTATCCCTGCTTCGGACGGCCACTAGCACAGATACGCAGTATTTT	CASSLSLLRTATSTDTQYF
many	TRBV12-3/TRBV12-4	.	TRBJ2-3	TGTGCCAGCATGTGGGGGACAGATACGCAGTATTTT	CASMWGTDTQYF
.	TRBV9	.	TRBJ2-1	TGTGCCAGCAGCGGGGGCGTAACTCTCAATGAGCAGTTCTTC	CASSGGVTLNEQFF
few	TRBV11-2	TRBD1	TRBJ2-1	TGTGCCAGCAGCTTAGTAGGGACAGACGACAATGAGCAGTTCTTC	CASSLVGTDDNEQFF
many	TRBV7-9	TRBD2	TRBJ2-1	TGTGCCAGCAGCTCTGGACTAGCGGGAGTTGGTGAGCAGTTCTTC	CASSSGLAGVGEQFF
few	TRBV5-1	.	TRBJ2-1	TGCGCCAGCAGCTTGGGCTTCGGGACCCTGGACAATGAGCAGTTCTTC	CASSLGFGTLDNEQFF
.	TRBV12-3/TRBV12-4	.	TRBJ1-5	TGTGCCAGCAGTTGGGGTGGTCAGCCCCAGCATTTT	CASSWGGQPQHF
once	TRBV10-3	.	TRBJ1-6	TGTGCCTCCAGGAGGTCAGGGAGTAATAATTCACCCCTCCACTTT	CASRRSGSNNSPLHF
many	TRBV7-6	.	TRBJ2-7	TGTGCCAGCAGCTTAGGACCCCCCGCCGAGCAGTACTTC	CASSLGPPAEQYF
many	TRBV24-1	.	TRBJ2-1	TGTGCCACCAGTGACATAGCGGAGAGAGGTGGGCAGTTCTTC	CATSDIAERGGQFF
few	TRBV11-3	.	TRBJ2-1	TGTGCCAGCAGCTTAGACGGCAGAAATGAGCAGTTCTTC	CASSLDGRNEQFF
few	TRBV12-3/TRBV12-4	.	TRBJ2-2	TGTGCCAGCAGTTTACAAGGGCGCTTGGCCGGGGAGCTGTTTTTT	CASSLQGRLAGELFF
.	TRBV18	.	TRBJ2-3	TGTGCCAGCTCACCACGACAGGAAGATACGCAGTATTTT	CASSPRQEDTQYF
few	TRBV12-3/TRBV12-4	.	TRBJ2-3	TGTGCCAGCAGCCCTAGCAAGACGCAGTATTTT	CASSPSKTQYF
few	TRBV5-5	.	TRBJ2-5	TGTGCCAGCAGTACAGACAGACAAGAGACCCAGTACTTC	CASSTDRQETQYF
.	TRBV4-1	.	TRBJ2-4	TGCGCCAGCAGCCACTCTGGGGAAGCTAACAAAAACATTCAGTACTTC	CASSHSGEANKNIQYF
few	TRBV3-1	.	TRBJ1-2	TGTGCCAGCAGGAGCGGGGCAGACAACTATGGCTACACCTTC	CASRSGADNYGYTF
few	TRBV30	.	TRBJ2-2	TGTGCCTGGAGTGTGCTGGCAGGGAAACTCACCGGGGAGCTGTTTTTT	CAWSVLAGKLTGELFF
.	TRBV3-1	.	TRBJ2-7	TGTGCCAGCAGCCAAGCCCCTCTAACGGTAGAGCAGTACTTC	CASSQAPLTVEQYF
few	TRBV6-6	TRBD1	TRBJ1-2	TGTGCCAGCAGTTTCCAGACTGAGACAGGGGGATATGGCTACACCTTC	CASSFQTETGGYGYTF
.	TRBV2	.	TRBJ1-5	TGTGCCAGCACCGCGGACGGAGTCAATCAGCCCCAGCATTTT	CASTADGVNQPQHF
many	TRBV19	TRBD2	TRBJ2-3	TGTGCCAGTAGTATAAGAGCGGGGCCTAGCACAGATACGCAGTATTTT	CASSIRAGPSTDTQYF
.	TRBV9	.	TRBJ2-7	TGTGCCAGCAGCGTAGGGTTTGGAGGGGTGTTTGAGGAGCAGTACTTC	CASSVGFGGVFEEQYF
.	TRBV20-1	.	TRBJ1-1	TGCAGTGCTAGAGAAGGGTCCATGAACACTGAAGCTTTCTTT	CSAREGSMNTEAFF
few	TRBV5-1	.	TRBJ2-5	TGCGCCAGCAGCTTGGCCGGGGATTCGGGGACCCAGTACTTC	CASSLAGDSGTQYF
few	TRBV5-1	.	TRBJ1-2	TGCGCCAGCAGCTTAGGGGCCCCTGAGGGCGGCTACACCTTC	CASSLGAPEGGYTF
many	TRBV24-1	TRBD2	TRBJ2-1	TGTGCCACCAGTGACTCCTTCGGGAGGGAAACCTACAATGAGCAGTTCTTC	CATSDSFGRETYNEQFF
.	TRBV10-3	TRBD1	TRBJ2-7	TGTGCCATCAGGGAGAATTCGGGACAGGGTATCTACGAGCAGTACTTC	CAIRENSGQGIYEQYF
few	TRBV5-1	.	TRBJ2-1	TGCGCCAGCAGCGGATCCGAATCTTATCTACGCAATGAGCAGTTCTTC	CASSGSESYLRNEQFF
few	TRBV10-3	TRBD2	TRBJ2-3	TGTGCCATCAGTGACCCAACGCGGGGGGACATGTATTTT	CAISDPTRGDMYF
.	TRBV7-2	TRBD1	TRBJ1-2	TGTGCCAGCAGCACAGCCGGGGGACAGGCTAACTATGGCTACACCTTC	CASSTAGGQANYGYTF
.	TRBV27	.	TRBJ2-3	TGTGCCAGCAGGCTAAACAGGGTGGGGACAGATACGCAGTATTTT	CASRLNRVGTDTQYF
few	TRBV12-3/TRBV12-4	TRBD2	TRBJ2-1	TGTGCCAGCAGTTTAGGGACTAGCTTTTTTGAGCAGTTCTTC	CASSLGTSFFEQFF
many	TRBV4-2	.	TRBJ2-3	TGTGCCAGCAGCTCGGGGATTAGCACAGATACGCAGTATTTT	CASSSGISTDTQYF
few	TRBV15	.	TRBJ2-4	TGTGCCACCAGCGGAGGAGGTCGGTCGGCCAAAAACATTCAGTACTTC	CATSGGGRSAKNIQYF
few	TRBV7-9	.	TRBJ2-6	TGTGCCCATGGGCAGGGCCGAACTGGGGCCAACGTCCTGACTTTC	CAHGQGRTGANVLTF
few	TRBV20-1	TRBD1	TRBJ1-6	TGCAGTGCTGTAACAGGGGATTCACCCCTCCACTTT	CSAVTGDSPLHF
.	TRBV5-1	TRBD1	TRBJ1-2	TGCGCCAGCAGACAGGGGGAGGCCTATGGCTACACCTTC	CASRQGEAYGYTF